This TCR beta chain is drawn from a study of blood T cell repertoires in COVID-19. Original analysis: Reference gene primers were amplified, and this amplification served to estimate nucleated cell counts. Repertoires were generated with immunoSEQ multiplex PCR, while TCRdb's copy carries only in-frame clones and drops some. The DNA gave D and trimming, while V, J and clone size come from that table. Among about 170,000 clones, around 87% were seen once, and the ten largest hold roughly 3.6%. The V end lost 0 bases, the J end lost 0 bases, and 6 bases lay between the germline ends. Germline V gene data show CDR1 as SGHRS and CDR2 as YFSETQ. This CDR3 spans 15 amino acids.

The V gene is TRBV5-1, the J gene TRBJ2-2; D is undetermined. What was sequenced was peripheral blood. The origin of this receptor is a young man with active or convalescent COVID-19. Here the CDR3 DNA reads TGCGCCAGCAGCTTGGACACAGCGAACACCGGGGAGCTGTTTTTT. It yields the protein CASSLDTANTGELFF.